The 8 T cell receptor beta chains reported below all come from one sample, sequenced in a study of shared clonotypes between healthy human individuals. Clones were sequenced by immunoSEQ multiplex PCR, and TCRdb holds only the in-frame ones, with some missing. Of 1,500,000 or so clones in the sample, approximately 98.5% were seen once. Sample: naive CD4+ T cells sorted from blood. The subset: CD45RA+ positively selected. These receptors all come from a man under 40 in good health.

The V gene is TRBV18, the J gene TRBJ2-3; 8 nucleotides align to TRBD2. CDR1 and CDR2 from the germline V gene are KGHSH and LQKENI. V shed 2 bases, J shed 2 bases, and the junction held 3 bases outside the gene matches. The CDR3 runs to 15 residues. This chain's CDR3 is CASSPVSGDTDTQYF. In nucleotides, the CDR3 is TGTGCCAGCTCACCAGTTAGCGGGGACACAGATACGCAGTATTTT.

The J gene is TRBJ2-5, the V gene TRBV10-1, with 10 bases matching TRBD1. This CDR3 contains 15 residues. The V and J ends lost 10 bases and 5 bases, in that order; junction bases with no gene match: 13. The V gene's germline CDR1 is WNHNN and CDR2 SYGVQD (reference sequence). The CDR3 sequence: CATQISTGGRETQYF. The CDR3 nucleotides are TGCGCCACCCAAATTTCGACAGGGGGCAGGGAGACCCAGTACTTC.

About this clone itself: The same CDR3 also results from other DNA sequences found in this sample. The V and J genes are TRBV11-2 and TRBJ2-2; D is unresolved. Trimming pared 1 base from V and 4 bases from J, leaving 4 bases between. The CDR3 length is 13 residues. Looked up from germline, CDR1 is SGHAT and CDR2 is FQNNGV. CDR3 nucleotides: TGTGCCAGCAGCTTAGCTCGCACCGGGGAGCTGTTTTTT. Translated, it gives CASSLARTGELFF.

The rearrangement joins TRBV14 to TRBJ2-1; 13 bases map to TRBD2. Per the germline V gene, CDR1 is SGHDN and CDR2 is FVKESK. Trimming at V came to 4 bases and at J to 7 bases, leaving 7 bases not matched to a gene. The CDR3 runs 16 residues. CDR3 region: CASSPQPGLAGNEQFF. The CDR3 DNA sequence: TGTGCCAGCAGCCCCCAACCGGGACTAGCGGGAAATGAGCAGTTCTTC. Full variable domain (missing parts from reference TRBV14 and TRBJ2-1): EAGVTQFPSHSVIEKGQTVTLRCDPISGHDNLYWYRRVMGKEIKFLLHFVKESKQDESGMPNNRFLAERTGGTYSTLKVQPAELEDSGVYFCASSPQPGLAGNEQFFGPGTRLTVL.

DNA for the CDR3: TGTGCCAGCAGCCCCGGGACAGCACCCTATGGCTACACCTTC. It yields the protein CASSPGTAPYGYTF. The J gene is TRBJ1-2, the V gene TRBV5-4, with 7 bases matching TRBD1. The V segment lost 4 bases and the J segment 4 bases; nucleotides outside the gene matches: 7. The CDR3 spans 14 residues. CDR1 is SGHNT and CDR2 is YYREEE in the germline V gene (reference sequence).

This clone was counted only a few times. This CDR3 is also generated by other DNA sequences in the sample. The chain joins TRBV5-1 to TRBJ2-2; the D is unclear. CDR3 size: 13 residues. Germline V gene data show CDR1 as SGHRS and CDR2 as YFSETQ. Trimming took off 0 bases at V and 1 base at J, with 1 base between the two ends. As DNA, the CDR3 is TGCGCCAGCAGCTTGGGGAACACCGGGGAGCTGTTTTTT. Protein sequence: CASSLGNTGELFF.

This rearrangement joins TRBV11-2 to TRBJ2-5, with D perhaps TRBD1 or TRBD2 (6 bases each). This CDR3 comprises 17 residues. V was shortened by 1 base and J by 5 bases, with 20 bases between the two germline ends. Germline V gene sequence: CDR1 SGHAT, CDR2 FQNNGV. CDR3 amino acids: CASSLVFGGEVGETQYF. The CDR3 DNA follows: TGTGCCAGCAGCTTAGTTTTCGGGGGCGAGGTTGGGGAGACCCAGTACTTC.

Comment on this clone: This CDR3 is also generated by other DNA sequences in the sample. The genes are TRBV9 and TRBJ2-1; 9 bases fit TRBD2. This CDR3 has 16 amino acids. Germline CDR1 SGDLS, CDR2 YYNGEE. With 0 bases clipped from V and 0 bases from J, the junction kept 1 base outside the gene matches. The CDR3 nucleotides read TGTGCCAGCAGCGTAGTTAGCGGGAGCTCCTACAATGAGCAGTTCTTC. This sequence encodes CASSVVSGSSYNEQFF.